The source of this T cell receptor beta chain is a study of shared clonotypes between healthy human individuals. CD45RO-negative CD8 cells positively selected for CCR7 made up the naive population, which excluded terminally differentiated effector memory CD45RA+ cells. Data came from immunoSEQ multiplex PCR; TCRdb stores just in-frame clones and leaves some out. Among hundreds of thousands of clones listed, roughly 98% were seen once. The receptor was isolated from a man aged 25-45 years in good health. Sequences were obtained from naive CD8+ T cells sorted from blood.

DNA of the CDR3: TGCAGCGTTGAAGGGACAGCCGGGGAGCTGTTTTTT. This sequence encodes CSVEGTAGELFF. The chain recombines TRBV29-1 with TRBJ2-2; weak D call: TRBD1 (6 bases). Trimming cost V 1 base and J 6 bases, with 6 bases left between them. Germline-derived CDR1 and CDR2 are SQVTM and ANQGSEA. The CDR3 extends over 12 amino acids.